This T cell receptor (beta chain) was identified in a study of T-cell memory formation after mild COVID-19. The study's findings and limits: For contracting clones, CD4+ ones sat mainly in CM and EM, CD8+ in EMRA.

TCRdb independently ran MiXCR on the 5' RACE reads; one entry per CDR3 protein. This sample yields just over 150,000 distinct CDR3 sequences, of which around a third are seen a single time; about 12% belongs to the top ten. V shed 6 bases and J shed 6 bases, with 26 bases lying between them. This CDR3 region has 17 residues. Germline CDR1 ENHRY, CDR2 SYGVKD. Note on this clonotype: Antigen: not known.

This chain connects TRBV10-3 to TRBJ2-5; tentatively, D is TRBD1 or TRBD2 (5 bases each). This receptor was obtained from an adult woman who had mild COVID-19 (a few samples of this study predate the infection). Cell type and time point are not known. The sample was PBMCs or a T cell subset sorted from them (not recorded which). This CDR3 reads CAIRRASERHGTQTQYF. In nucleotides, the CDR3 is TGTGCCATCAGGCGGGCCTCGGAGCGGCATGGGACGCAGACCCAGTACTTC.